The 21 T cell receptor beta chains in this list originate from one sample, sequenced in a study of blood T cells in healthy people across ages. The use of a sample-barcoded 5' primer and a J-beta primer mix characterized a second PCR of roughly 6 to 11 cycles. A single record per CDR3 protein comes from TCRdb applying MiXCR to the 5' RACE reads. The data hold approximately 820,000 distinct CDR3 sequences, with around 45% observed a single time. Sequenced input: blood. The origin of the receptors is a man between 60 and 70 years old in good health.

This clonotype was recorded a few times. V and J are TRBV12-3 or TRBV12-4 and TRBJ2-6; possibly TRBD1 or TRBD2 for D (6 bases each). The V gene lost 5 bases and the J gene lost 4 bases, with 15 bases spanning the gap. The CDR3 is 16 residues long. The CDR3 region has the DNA TGTGCCAGCAGTCCCGGCTCGGGGGCCGGGGCCAACGTCCTGACTTTC. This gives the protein CASSPGSGAGANVLTF.

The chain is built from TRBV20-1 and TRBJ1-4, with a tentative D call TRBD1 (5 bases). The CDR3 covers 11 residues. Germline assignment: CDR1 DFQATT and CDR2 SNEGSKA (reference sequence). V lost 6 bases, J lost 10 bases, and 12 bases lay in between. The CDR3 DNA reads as TGCAGTGCAAGACAGAGTGGAAAACTGTTTTTT. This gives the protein CSARQSGKLFF.

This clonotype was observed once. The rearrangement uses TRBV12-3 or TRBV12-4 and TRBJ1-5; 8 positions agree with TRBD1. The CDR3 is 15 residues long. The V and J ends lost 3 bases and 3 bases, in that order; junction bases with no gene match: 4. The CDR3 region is CASSFVTGDNQPQHF. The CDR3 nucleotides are TGTGCCAGCAGTTTCGTGACAGGGGACAATCAGCCCCAGCATTTT.

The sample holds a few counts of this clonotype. The CDR3 region has the DNA TGCAGTGCTAGGCCCATCCTCGCGGGGTTCAAGGAGACCCAGTACTTC. Translating it yields CSARPILAGFKETQYF. This sequence joins TRBV20-1 and TRBJ2-5; weak D call: TRBD2 (6 bases). Germline CDR1 and CDR2: DFQATT and SNEGSKA (reference sequence). This CDR3 has 16 residues. V lost 3 bases and J lost 5, with 22 bases in between.

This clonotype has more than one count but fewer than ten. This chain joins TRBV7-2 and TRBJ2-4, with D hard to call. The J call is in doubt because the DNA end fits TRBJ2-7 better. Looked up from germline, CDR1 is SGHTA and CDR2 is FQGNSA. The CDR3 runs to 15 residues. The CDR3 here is CASSLVAANSYEQYF. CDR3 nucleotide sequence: TGTGCCAGCAGCTTAGTGGCAGCGAACTCCTACGAGCAGTACTTC.

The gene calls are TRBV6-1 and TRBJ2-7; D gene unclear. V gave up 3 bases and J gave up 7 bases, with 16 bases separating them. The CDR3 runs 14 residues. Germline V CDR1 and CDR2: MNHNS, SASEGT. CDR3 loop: CASSERDGPREQYF. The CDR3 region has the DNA TGTGCCAGCAGTGAGAGAGACGGACCCCGAGAGCAGTACTTC.

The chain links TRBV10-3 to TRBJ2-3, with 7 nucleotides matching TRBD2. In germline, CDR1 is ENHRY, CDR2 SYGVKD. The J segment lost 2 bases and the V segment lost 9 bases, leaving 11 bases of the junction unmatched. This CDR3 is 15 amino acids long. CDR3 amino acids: CAIKEAGDPTDTQYF. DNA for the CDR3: TGTGCCATTAAGGAGGCGGGGGATCCCACAGATACGCAGTATTTT.

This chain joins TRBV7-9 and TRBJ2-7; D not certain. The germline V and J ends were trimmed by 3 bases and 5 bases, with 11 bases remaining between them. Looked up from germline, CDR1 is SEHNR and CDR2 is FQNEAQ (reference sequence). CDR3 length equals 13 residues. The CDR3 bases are TGTGCCAGCAGCTTCCGTGCCGTGGACGAGCAGTACTTC. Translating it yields CASSFRAVDEQYF. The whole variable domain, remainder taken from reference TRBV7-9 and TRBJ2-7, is DTGVSQNPRHKITKRGQNVTFRCDPISEHNRLYWYRQTLGQGPEFLTYFQNEAQLEKSRLLSDRFSAERPKGSFSTLEIQRTEQGDSAMYLCASSFRAVDEQYFGPGTRLTVT.

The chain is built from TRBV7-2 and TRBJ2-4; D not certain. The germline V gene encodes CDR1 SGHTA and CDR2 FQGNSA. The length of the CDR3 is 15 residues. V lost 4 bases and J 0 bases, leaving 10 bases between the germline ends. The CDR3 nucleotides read TGTGCCAGCAGCTCGGAAGACAAAGCCAAAAACATTCAGTACTTC. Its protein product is CASSSEDKAKNIQYF.

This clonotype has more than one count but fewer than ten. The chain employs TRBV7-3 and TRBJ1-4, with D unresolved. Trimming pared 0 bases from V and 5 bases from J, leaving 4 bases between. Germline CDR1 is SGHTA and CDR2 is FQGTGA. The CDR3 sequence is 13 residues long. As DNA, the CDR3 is TGTGCCAGCAGCTTAACCAGGAATGAAAAACTGTTTTTT. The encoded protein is CASSLTRNEKLFF. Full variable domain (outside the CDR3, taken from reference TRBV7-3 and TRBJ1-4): GAGVSQTPSNKVTEKGKYVELRCDPISGHTALYWYRQSLGQGPEFLIYFQGTGAADDSGLPNDRFFAVRPEGSVSTLKIQRTERGDSAVYLCASSLTRNEKLFFGSGTQLSVL.

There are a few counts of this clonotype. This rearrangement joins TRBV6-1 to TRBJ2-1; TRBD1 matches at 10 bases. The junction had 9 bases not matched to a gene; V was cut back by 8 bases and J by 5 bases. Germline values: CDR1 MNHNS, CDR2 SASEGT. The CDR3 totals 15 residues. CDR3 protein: CASGSEDRGNNEQFF. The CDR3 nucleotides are TGTGCCAGCGGAAGTGAGGACAGGGGGAACAATGAGCAGTTCTTC.

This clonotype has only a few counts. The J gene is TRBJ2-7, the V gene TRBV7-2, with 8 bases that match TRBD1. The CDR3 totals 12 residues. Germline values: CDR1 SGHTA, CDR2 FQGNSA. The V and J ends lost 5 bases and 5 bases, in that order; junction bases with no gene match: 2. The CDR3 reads CASSIQGDEQYF. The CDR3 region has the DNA TGTGCCAGCAGCATACAGGGGGACGAGCAGTACTTC.

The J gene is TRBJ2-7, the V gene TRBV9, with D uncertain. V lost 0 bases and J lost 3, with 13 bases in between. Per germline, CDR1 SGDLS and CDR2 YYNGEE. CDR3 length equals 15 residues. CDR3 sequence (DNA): TGTGCCAGCAGCGTAGGGGCTTCCGTGGGCTACGAGCAGTACTTC. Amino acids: CASSVGASVGYEQYF. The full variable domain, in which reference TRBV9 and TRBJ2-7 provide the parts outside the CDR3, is DSGVTQTPKHLITATGQRVTLRCSPRSGDLSVYWYQQSLDQGLQFLIQYYNGEERAKGNILERFSAQQFPDLHSELNLSSLELGDSALYFCASSVGASVGYEQYFGPGTRLTVT.

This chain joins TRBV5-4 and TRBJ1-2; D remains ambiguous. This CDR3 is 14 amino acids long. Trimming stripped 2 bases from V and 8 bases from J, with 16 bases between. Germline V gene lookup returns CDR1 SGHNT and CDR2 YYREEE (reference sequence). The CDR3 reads CASSFSRGLSGYTF. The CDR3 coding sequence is TGTGCCAGCAGCTTTTCCCGAGGATTGTCAGGCTACACCTTC.

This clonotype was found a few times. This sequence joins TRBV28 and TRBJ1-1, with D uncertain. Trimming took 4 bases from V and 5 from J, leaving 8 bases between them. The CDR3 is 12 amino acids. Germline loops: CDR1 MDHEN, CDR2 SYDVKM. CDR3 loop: CASSSLHTEAFF. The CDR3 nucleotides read TGTGCCAGCAGTTCCCTTCATACTGAAGCTTTCTTT.

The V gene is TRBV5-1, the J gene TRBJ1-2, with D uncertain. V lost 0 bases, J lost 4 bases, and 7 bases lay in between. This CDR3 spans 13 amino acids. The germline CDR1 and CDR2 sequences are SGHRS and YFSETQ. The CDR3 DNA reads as TGCGCCAGCAGCTTGGGGAATAGCTATGGCTACACCTTC. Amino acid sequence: CASSLGNSYGYTF. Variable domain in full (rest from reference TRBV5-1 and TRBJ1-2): KAGVTQTPRYLIKTRGQQVTLSCSPISGHRSVSWYQQTPGQGLQFLFEYFSETQRNKGNFPGRFSGRQFSNSRSEMNVSTLELGDSALYLCASSLGNSYGYTFGSGTRLTVV.

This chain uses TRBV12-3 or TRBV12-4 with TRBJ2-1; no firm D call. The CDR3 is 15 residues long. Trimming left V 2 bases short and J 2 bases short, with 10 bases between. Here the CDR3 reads CASSLKAGAYNEQFF. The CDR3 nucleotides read TGTGCCAGCAGTTTAAAGGCAGGAGCCTACAATGAGCAGTTCTTC.

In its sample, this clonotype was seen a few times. CDR3 DNA: TGTGCCAGCAGTGTGTGGGATACGCAGTATTTT. Translating gives CASSVWDTQYF. This chain joins TRBV25-1 and TRBJ2-3; D remains ambiguous. V shed 4 bases and J shed 6 bases, with 5 bases lying between them. The CDR3 contains 11 residues. The germline gives CDR1 MGHDK, CDR2 SYGVNS.

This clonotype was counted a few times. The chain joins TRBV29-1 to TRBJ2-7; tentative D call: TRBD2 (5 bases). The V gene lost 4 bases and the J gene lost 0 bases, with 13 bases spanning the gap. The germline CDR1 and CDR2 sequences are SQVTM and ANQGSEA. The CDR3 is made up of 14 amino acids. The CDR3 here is CSVVRGRGSYEQYF. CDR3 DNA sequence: TGCAGCGTTGTCCGCGGCCGGGGCTCCTACGAGCAGTACTTC.

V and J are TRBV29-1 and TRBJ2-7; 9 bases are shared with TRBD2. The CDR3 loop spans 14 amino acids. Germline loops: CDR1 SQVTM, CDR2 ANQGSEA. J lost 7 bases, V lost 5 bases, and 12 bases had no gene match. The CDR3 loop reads CSVPSGVGYNEQYF. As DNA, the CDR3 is TGCAGCGTTCCTAGCGGGGTGGGCTACAATGAGCAGTACTTC.

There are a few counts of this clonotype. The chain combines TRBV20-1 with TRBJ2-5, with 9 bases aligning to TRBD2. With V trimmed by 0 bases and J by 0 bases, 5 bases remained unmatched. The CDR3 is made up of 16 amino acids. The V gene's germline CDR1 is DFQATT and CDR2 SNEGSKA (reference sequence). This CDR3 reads CSAREASGAYQETQYF. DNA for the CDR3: TGCAGTGCTAGAGAAGCTAGCGGGGCATACCAAGAGACCCAGTACTTC.